The clone carrying this T cell receptor (beta chain) was seen only a few times. This specimen belongs to a study of OX40 agonist ivuxolimab in advanced cancers. Study overall: Partial responses were achieved by three patients, one with hepatocellular carcinoma and two with cutaneous melanoma.

Profiling relied on immunoSEQ multiplex PCR, and the TCRdb table lists in-frame clones only, not all of them. Here the sample spans tens of thousands of clones, roughly four fifths being singletons. V was clipped by 9 bases and J by 0 bases; unmatched bases: 2. Germline CDR1 reads MDHEN; CDR2 reads SYDVKM. The CDR3 is 12 amino acids. This TCR derives from an adult with an advanced solid tumor such as melanoma, head and neck, liver or kidney cancer. V usage is TRBV28 and J usage is TRBJ2-7; 7 bases agree with TRBD1. The sequencing here drew on CD4+ or CD8+ T cells sorted from blood, taken in a trial of the OX40 agonist ivuxolimab. As DNA, the CDR3 is TGTGCCAGTGGGGACAGCTCCTACGAGCAGTACTTC. Encoded protein: CASGDSSYEQYF.